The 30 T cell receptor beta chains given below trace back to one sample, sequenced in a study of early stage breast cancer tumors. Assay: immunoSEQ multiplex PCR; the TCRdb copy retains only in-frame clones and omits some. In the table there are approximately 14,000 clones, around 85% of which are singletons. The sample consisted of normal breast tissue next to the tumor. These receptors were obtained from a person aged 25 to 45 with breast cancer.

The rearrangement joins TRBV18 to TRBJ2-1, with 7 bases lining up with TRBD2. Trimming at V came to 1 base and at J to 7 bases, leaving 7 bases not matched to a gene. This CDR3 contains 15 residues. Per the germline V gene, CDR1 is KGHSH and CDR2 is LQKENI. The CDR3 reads CASSPRAGDGNEQFF. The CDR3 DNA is TGTGCCAGCTCACCACGGGCGGGAGACGGGAATGAGCAGTTCTTC.

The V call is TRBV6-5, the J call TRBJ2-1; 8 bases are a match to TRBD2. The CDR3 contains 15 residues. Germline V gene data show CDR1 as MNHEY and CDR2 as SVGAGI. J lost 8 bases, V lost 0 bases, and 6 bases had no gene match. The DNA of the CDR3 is TGTGCCAGCAGTTACTCCCCCCGAGCGGGAGATGAGCAGTTCTTC. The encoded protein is CASSYSPRAGDEQFF.

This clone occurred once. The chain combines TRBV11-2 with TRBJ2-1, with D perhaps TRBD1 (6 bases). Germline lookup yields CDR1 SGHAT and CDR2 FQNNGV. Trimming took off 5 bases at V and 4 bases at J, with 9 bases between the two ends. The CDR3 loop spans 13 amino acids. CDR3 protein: CASSRGQYNEQFF. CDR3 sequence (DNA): TGTGCCAGCAGCAGAGGACAGTACAATGAGCAGTTCTTC.

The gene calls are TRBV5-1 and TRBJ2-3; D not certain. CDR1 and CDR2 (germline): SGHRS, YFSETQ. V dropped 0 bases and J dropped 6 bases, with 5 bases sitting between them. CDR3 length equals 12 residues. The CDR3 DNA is TGCGCCAGCAGCTTGGCGTCCGATACGCAGTATTTT. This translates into CASSLASDTQYF. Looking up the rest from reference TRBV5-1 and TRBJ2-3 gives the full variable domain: KAGVTQTPRYLIKTRGQQVTLSCSPISGHRSVSWYQQTPGQGLQFLFEYFSETQRNKGNFPGRFSGRQFSNSRSEMNVSTLELGDSALYLCASSLASDTQYFGPGTRLTVL.

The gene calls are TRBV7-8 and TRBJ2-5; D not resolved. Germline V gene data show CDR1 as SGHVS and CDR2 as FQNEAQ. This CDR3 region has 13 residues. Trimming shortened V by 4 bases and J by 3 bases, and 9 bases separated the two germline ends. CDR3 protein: CASSYSLKETQYF. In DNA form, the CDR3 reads TGTGCCAGCAGCTACAGTCTGAAAGAGACCCAGTACTTC.

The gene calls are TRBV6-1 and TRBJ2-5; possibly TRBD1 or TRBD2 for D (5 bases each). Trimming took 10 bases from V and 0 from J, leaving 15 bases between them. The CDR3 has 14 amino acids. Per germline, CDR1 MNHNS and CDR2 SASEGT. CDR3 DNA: TGTGCCATCAACTTTGGGGACCACCAAGAGACCCAGTACTTC. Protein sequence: CAINFGDHQETQYF.

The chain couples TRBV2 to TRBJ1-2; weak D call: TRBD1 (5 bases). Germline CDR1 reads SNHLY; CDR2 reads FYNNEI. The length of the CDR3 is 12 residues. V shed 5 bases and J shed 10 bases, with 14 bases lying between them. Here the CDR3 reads CASSLQGNDYTF. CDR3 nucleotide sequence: TGTGCCAGCAGTCTCCAGGGAAACGACTACACCTTC.

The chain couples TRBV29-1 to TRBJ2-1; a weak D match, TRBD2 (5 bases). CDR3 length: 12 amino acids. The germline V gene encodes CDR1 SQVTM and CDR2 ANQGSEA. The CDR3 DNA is TGCAGGGTGGTATTGGGGAGTGCTGAGCAGTTCTTC. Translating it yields CRVVLGSAEQFF.

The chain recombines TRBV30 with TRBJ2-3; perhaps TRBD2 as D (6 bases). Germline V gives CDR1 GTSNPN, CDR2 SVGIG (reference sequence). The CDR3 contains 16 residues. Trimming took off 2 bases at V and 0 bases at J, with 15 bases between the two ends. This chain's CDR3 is CAWSTLSGTSTDTQYF. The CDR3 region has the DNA TGTGCCTGGAGTACCCTATCGGGGACTAGCACAGATACGCAGTATTTT. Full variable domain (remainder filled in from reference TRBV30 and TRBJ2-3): SQTIHQWPATLVQPVGSPLSLECTVEGTSNPNLYWYRQAAGRGLQLLFYSVGIGQISSEVPQNLSASRPQDRQFILSSKKLLLSDSGFYLCAWSTLSGTSTDTQYFGPGTRLTVL.

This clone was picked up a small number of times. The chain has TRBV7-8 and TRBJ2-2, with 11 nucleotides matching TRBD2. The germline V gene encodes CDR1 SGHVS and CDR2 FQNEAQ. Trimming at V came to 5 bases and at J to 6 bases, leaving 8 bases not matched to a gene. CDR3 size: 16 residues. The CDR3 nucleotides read TGTGCCAGCAGCATACTAGCGGGAGCTGGCTCCGGGGAGCTGTTTTTT. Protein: CASSILAGAGSGELFF. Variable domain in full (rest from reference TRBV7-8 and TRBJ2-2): GAGVSQSPRYKVAKRGQDVALRCDPISGHVSLFWYQQALGQGPEFLTYFQNEAQLDKSGLPSDRFFAERPEGSVSTLKIQRTQQEDSAVYLCASSILAGAGSGELFFGEGSRLTVL.

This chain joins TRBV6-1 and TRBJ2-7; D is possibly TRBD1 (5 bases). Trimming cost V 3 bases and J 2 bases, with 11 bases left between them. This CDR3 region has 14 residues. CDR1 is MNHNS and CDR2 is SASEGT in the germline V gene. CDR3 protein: CASSDQGTPYEQYF. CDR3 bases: TGTGCCAGCAGTGACCAGGGTACCCCCTACGAGCAGTACTTC.

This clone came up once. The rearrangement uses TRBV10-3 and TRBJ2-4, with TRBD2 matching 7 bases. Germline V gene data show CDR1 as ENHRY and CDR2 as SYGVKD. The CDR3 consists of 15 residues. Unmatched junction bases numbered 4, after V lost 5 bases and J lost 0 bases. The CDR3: CAISPSGLAKNIQYF. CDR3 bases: TGTGCCATCAGTCCTAGCGGACTAGCCAAAAACATTCAGTACTTC.

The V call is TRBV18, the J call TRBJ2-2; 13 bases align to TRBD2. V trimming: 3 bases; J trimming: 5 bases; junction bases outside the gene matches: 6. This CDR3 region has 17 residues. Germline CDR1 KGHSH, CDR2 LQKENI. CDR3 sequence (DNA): TGTGCCAGCTCACCGGGGACTAGCGGGATGATTACCGGGGAGCTGTTTTTT. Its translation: CASSPGTSGMITGELFF.

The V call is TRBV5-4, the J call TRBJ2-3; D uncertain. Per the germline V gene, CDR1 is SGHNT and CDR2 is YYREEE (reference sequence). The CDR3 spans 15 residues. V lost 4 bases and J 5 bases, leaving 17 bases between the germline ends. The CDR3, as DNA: TGTGCCAGCAGCCCAGGACCCGGGTGGATAGATACGCAGTATTTT. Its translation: CASSPGPGWIDTQYF.

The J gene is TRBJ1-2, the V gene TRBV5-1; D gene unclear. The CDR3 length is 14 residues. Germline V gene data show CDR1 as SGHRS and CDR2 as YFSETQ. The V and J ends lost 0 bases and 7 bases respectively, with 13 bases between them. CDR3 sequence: CASSLDLGEGGYTF. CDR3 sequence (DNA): TGCGCCAGCAGCTTGGACCTGGGTGAGGGTGGCTACACCTTC.

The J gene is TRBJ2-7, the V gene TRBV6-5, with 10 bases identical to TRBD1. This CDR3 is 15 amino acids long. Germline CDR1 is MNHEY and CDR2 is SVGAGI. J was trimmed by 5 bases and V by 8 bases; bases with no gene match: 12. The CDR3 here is CASARGTGDVNEQYF. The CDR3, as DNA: TGTGCCAGCGCGAGGGGGACAGGGGACGTCAACGAGCAGTACTTC.

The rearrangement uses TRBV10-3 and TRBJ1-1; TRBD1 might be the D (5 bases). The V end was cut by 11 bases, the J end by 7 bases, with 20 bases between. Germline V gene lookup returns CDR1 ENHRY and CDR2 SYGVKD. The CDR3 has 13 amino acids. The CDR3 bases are TGTGCCGCGACCTCGTTGGGGACGGATGAAGCTTTCTTT. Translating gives CAATSLGTDEAFF.

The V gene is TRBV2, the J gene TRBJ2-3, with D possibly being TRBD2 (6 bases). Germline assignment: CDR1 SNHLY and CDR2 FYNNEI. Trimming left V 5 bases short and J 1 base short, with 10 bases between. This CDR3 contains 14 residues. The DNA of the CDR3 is TGTGCCAGCAGTCGGGAGAGAGGCACAGATACGCAGTATTTT. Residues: CASSRERGTDTQYF. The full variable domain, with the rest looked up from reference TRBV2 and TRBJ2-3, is EPEVTQTPSHQVTQMGQEVILRCVPISNHLYFYWYRQILGQKVEFLVSFYNNEISEKSEIFDDQFSVERPDGSNFTLKIRSTKLEDSAMYFCASSRERGTDTQYFGPGTRLTVL.

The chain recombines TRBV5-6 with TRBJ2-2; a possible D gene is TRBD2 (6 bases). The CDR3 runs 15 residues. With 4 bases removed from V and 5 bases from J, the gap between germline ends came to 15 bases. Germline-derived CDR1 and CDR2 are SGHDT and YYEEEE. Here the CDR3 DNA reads TGTGCCAGCAGCGGCCCGGGGGAGAAGACCGGGGAGCTGTTTTTT. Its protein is CASSGPGEKTGELFF.

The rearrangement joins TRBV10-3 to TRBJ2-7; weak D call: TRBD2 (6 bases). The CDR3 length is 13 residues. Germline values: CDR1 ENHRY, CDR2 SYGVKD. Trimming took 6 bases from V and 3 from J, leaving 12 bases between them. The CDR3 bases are TGTGCCATCAGGGGGACTGGGGACTACGAGCAGTACTTC. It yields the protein CAIRGTGDYEQYF.

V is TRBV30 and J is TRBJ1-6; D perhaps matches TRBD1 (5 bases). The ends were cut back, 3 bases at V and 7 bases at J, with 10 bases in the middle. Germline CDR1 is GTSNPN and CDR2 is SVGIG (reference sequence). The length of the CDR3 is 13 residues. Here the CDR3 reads CAWRSRTNSPLHF. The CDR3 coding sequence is TGTGCCTGGAGGTCCCGGACAAATTCACCCCTCCACTTT.

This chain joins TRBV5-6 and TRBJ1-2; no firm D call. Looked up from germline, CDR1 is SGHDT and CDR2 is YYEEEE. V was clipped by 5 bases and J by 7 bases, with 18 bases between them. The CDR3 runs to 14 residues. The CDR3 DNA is TGTGCCAGCAGTCCGGGAACTTTACGAAGTGGCTACACCTTC. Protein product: CASSPGTLRSGYTF.

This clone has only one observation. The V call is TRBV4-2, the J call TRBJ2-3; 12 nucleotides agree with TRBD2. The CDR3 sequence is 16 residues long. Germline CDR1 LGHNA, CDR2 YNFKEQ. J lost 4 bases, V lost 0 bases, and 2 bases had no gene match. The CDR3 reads CASSQELAGGADTQYF. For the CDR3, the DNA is TGTGCCAGCAGCCAAGAACTAGCGGGAGGTGCAGATACGCAGTATTTT.

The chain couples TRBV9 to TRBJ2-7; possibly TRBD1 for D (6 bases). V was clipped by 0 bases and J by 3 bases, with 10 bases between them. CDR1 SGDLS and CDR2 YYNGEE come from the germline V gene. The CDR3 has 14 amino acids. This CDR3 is CASSVGQADYEQYF. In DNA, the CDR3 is TGTGCCAGCAGCGTAGGACAGGCGGACTACGAGCAGTACTTC.

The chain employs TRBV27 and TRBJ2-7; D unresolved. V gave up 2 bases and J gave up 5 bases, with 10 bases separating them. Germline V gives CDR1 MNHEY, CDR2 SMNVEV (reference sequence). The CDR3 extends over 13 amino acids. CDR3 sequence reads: CASSLTRTHEQYF. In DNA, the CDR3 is TGTGCCAGCAGTTTAACCCGGACGCACGAGCAGTACTTC.

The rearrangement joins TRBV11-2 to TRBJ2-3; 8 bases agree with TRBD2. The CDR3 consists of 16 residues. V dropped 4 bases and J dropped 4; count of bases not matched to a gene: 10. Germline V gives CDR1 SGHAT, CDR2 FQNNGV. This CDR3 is CASSSIIAGWADTQYF. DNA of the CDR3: TGTGCCAGCAGCTCTATTATAGCGGGATGGGCAGATACGCAGTATTTT.

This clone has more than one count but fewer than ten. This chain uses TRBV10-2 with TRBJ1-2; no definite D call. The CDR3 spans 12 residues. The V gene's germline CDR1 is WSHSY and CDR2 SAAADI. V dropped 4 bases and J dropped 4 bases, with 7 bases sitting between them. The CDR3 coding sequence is TGCGCCAGCAGTGGGGAAGTCTATGGCTACACCTTC. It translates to CASSGEVYGYTF.

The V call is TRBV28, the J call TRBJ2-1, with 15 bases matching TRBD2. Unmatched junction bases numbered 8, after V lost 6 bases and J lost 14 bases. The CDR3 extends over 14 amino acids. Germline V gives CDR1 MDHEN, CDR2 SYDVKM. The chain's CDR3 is CASRDGTSGRPKFF. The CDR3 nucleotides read TGTGCCAGCAGGGACGGGACTAGCGGGAGGCCTAAGTTCTTC.

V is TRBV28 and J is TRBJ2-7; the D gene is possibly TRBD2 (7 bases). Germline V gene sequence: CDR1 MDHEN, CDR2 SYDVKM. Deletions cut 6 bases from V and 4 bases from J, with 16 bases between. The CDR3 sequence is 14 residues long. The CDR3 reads CASSTPGGWYEQYF. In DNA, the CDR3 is TGTGCCAGCAGCACTCCGGGGGGCTGGTACGAGCAGTACTTC.

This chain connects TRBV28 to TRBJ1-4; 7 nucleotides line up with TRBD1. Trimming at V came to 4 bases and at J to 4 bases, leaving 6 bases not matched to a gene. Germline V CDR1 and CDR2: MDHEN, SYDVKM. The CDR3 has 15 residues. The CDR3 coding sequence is TGTGCCAGCAGTTATCAGGCAGGGGGTAATGAAAAACTGTTTTTT. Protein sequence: CASSYQAGGNEKLFF.